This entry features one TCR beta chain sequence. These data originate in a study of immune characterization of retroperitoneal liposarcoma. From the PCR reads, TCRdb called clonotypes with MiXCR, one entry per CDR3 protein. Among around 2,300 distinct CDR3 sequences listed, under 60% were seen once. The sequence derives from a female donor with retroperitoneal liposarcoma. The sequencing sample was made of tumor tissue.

This CDR3 reads CASSLEGADPHNEQYF. CDR3 DNA: TGTGCCAGCAGCTTAGAGGGTGCAGATCCGCACAATGAGCAGTACTTC. This chain uses TRBV7-8 with TRBJ2-5, with D unresolved. There are 16 residues in the CDR3. V dropped 1 base and J dropped 11 bases, with 23 bases sitting between them. Germline CDR1 is SGHVS and CDR2 is FQNEAQ.